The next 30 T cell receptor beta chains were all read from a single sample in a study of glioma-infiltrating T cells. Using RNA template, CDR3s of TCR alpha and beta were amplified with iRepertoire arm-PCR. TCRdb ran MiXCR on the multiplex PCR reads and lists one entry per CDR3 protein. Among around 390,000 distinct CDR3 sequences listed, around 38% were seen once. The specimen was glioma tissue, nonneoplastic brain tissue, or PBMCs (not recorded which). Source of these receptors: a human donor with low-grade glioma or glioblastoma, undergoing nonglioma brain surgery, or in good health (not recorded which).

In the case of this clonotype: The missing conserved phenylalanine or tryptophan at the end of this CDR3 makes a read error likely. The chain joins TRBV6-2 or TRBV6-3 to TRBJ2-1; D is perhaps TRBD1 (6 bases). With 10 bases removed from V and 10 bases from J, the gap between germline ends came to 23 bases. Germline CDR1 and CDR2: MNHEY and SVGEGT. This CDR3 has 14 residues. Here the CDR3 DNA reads TGTGCCATCAGAGACATCCGGGACAACGAGGAGCAGTTCCTC. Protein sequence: CAIRDIRDNEEQFL.

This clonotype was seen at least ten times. CDR3 loop: CASSLSHEQYF. DNA of the CDR3: TGTGCCAGCAGTTTATCCCACGAGCAGTACTTC. The gene calls are TRBV28 and TRBJ2-7, with D hard to call. Germline V gives CDR1 MDHEN, CDR2 SYDVKM. CDR3 length: 11 amino acids. Trimming took off 1 base at V and 5 bases at J, with 3 bases between the two ends.

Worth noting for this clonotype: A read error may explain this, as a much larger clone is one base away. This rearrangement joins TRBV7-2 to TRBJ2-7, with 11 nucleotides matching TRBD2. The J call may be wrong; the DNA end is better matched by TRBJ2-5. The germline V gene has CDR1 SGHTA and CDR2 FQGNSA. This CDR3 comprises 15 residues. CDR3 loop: CASITRLAGQETQYF. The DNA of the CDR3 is TGTGCCAGCATCACGAGACTAGCGGGACAAGAGACCCAGTACTTC.

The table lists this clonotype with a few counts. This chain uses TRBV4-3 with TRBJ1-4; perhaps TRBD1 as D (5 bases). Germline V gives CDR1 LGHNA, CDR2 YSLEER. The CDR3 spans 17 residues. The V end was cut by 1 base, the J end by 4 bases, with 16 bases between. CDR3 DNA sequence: TGCGCCAGCAGCCAAGGCGTCACCGGGACCCTTAATGAAAAACTGTTTTTT. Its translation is CASSQGVTGTLNEKLFF.

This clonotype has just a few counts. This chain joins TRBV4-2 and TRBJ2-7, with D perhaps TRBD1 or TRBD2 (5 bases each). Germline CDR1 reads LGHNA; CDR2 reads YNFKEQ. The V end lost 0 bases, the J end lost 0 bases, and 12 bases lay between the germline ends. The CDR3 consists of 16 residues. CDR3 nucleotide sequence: TGTGCCAGCAGCCAAGACCGGGACGCCAACTCCTACGAGCAGTACTTC. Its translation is CASSQDRDANSYEQYF.

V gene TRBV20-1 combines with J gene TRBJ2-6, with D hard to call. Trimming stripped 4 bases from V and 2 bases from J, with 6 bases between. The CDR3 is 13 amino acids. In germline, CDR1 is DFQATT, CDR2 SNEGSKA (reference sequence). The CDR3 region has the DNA TGCAGTGCTATCTGGGCTGGGGCCAACGTCCTGACTTTC. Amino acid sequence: CSAIWAGANVLTF.

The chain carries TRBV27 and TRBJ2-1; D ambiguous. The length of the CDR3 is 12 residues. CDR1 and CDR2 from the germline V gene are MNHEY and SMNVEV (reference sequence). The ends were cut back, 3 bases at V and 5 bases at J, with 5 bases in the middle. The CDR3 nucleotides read TGTGCCAGCAGTTTCCATAACAATGAGCAGTTCTTC. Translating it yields CASSFHNNEQFF.

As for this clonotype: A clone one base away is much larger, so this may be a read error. The CDR3 sequence: CASRVAGYNDQFF. Here the CDR3 DNA reads TGTGCCAGCAGGGTAGCGGGGTACAATGATCAGTTCTTC. The chain recombines TRBV27 with TRBJ2-1; the match to TRBD2 covers 8 bases. The CDR3 contains 13 residues. The germline V gene has CDR1 MNHEY and CDR2 SMNVEV (reference sequence).

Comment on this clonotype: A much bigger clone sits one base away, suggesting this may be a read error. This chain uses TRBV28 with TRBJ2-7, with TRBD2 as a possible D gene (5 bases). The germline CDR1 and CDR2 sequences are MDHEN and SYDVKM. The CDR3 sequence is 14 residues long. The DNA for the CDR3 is TGTGCCAGAAGTTTACTAGGGATCCCCTCCGAGCAGTACTTC. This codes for CARSLLGIPSEQYF.

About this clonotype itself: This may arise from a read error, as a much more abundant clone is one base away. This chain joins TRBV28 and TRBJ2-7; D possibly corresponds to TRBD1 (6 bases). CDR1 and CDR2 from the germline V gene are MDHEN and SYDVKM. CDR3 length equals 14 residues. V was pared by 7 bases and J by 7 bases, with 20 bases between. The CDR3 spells CASKLQGPYNEQYF. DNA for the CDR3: TGTGCCAGCAAGTTGCAGGGGCCCTACAATGAGCAGTACTTC.

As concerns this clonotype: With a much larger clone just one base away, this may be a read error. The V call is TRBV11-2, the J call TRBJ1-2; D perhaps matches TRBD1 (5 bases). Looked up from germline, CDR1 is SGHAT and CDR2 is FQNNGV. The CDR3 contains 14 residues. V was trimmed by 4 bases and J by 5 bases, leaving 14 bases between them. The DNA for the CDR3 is TGTGCCAGCAGCTATGTCGCAGGGAGATATGGCTACACCTTC. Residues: CASSYVAGRYGYTF.

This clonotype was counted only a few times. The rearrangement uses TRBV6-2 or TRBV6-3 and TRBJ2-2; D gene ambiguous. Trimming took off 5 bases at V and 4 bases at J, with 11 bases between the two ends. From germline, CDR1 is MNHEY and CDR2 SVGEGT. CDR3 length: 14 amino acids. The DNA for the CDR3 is TGTGCCAGCAGTGACCGTAGTGGCACCGGGGAGCTGTTTTTT. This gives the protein CASSDRSGTGELFF.

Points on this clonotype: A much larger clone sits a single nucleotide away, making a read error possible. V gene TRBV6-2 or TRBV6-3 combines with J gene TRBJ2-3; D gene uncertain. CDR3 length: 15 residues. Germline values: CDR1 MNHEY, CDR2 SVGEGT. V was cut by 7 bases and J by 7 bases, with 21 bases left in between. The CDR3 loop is CASKGDNLVAHTQYF. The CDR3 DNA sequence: TGTGCCAGCAAAGGCGACAATCTGGTCGCCCATACGCAGTATTTT.

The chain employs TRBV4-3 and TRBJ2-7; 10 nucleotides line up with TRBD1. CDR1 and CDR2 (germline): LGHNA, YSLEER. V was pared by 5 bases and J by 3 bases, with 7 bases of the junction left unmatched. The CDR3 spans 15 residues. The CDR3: CASSYNRDRGYEQYF. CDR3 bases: TGCGCCAGCAGCTATAACCGGGACAGGGGCTACGAGCAGTACTTC.

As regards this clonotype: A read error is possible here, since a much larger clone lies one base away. The CDR3 spells CASSLPTTGSSSYNEQFF. In nucleotides, the CDR3 is TGTGCCAGCAGCCTCCCTACGACAGGATCGAGCTCCTACAATGAGCAGTTCTTC. V usage is TRBV6-2 or TRBV6-3 and J usage is TRBJ2-1; D possibly corresponds to TRBD1 (6 bases). V was pared by 6 bases and J by 0 bases, with 21 bases between. CDR3 length: 18 residues. The germline V gene has CDR1 MNHEY and CDR2 SVGEGT.

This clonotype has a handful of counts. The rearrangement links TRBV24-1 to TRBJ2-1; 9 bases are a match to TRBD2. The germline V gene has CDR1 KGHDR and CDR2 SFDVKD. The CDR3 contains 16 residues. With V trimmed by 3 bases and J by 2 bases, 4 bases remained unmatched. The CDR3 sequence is CATSDIAGAAYNEQFF. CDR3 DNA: TGTGCCACCAGTGATATAGCGGGAGCGGCCTACAATGAGCAGTTCTTC.

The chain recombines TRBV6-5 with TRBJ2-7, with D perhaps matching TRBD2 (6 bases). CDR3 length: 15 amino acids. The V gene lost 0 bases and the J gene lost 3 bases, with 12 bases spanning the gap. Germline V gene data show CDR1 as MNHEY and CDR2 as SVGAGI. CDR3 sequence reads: CASSYSSAGGYEQYF. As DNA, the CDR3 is TGTGCCAGCAGTTACTCTTCGGCCGGGGGCTACGAGCAGTACTTC.

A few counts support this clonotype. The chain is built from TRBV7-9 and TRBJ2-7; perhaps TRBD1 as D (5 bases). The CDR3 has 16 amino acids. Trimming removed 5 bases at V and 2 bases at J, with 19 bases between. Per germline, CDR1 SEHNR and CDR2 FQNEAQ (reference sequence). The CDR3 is CASSQPQGLATYEQYF. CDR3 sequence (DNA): TGTGCCAGCAGCCAACCTCAGGGCCTCGCAACCTACGAGCAGTACTTC.

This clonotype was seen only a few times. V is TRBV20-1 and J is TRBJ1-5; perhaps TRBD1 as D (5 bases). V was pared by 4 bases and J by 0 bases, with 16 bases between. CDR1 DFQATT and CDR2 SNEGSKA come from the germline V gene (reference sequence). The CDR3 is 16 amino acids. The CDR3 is CSANHPTVYSNQPQHF. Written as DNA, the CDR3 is TGCAGTGCTAATCACCCGACAGTCTATAGCAATCAGCCCCAGCATTTT.

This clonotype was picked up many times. CDR3 sequence reads: CASSLPNRDEAFF. The CDR3 DNA reads as TGTGCCAGCAGCTTACCCAACAGGGATGAAGCTTTCTTT. The gene calls are TRBV7-2 and TRBJ1-1; the D gene is possibly TRBD1 (6 bases). The CDR3 totals 13 residues. In germline, CDR1 is SGHTA, CDR2 FQGNSA. Deletions cut 2 bases from V and 7 bases from J, with 11 bases between.

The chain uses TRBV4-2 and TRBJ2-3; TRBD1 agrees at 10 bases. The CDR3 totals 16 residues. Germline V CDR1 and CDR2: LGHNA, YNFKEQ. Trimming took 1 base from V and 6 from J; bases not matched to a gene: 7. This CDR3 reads CASSQGGTGVGDTQYF. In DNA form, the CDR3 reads TGTGCCAGCAGCCAAGGAGGGACAGGGGTAGGGGATACGCAGTATTTT.

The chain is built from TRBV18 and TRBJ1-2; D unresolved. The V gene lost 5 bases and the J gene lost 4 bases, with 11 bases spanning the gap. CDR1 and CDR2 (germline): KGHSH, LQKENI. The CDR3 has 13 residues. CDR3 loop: CASSEASRYGYTF. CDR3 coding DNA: TGTGCCAGCTCAGAAGCCAGTCGCTATGGCTACACCTTC.

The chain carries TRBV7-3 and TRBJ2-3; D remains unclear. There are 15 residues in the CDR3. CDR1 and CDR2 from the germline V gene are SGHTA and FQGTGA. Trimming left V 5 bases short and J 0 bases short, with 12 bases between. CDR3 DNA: TGTGCCAGCAGCCCGAATGGGTACAGCACAGATACGCAGTATTTT. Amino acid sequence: CASSPNGYSTDTQYF.

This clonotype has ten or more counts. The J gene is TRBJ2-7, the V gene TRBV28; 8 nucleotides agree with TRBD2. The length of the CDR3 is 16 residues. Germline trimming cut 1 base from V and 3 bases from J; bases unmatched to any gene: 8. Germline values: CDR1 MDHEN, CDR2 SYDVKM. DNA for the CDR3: TGTGCCAGCAGTTTATCTGGAACCGGGACTAGCTACGAGCAGTACTTC. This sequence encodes CASSLSGTGTSYEQYF. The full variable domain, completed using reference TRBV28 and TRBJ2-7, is DVKVTQSSRYLVKRTGEKVFLECVQDMDHENMFWYRQDPGLGLRLIYFSYDVKMKEKGDIPEGYSVSREKKERFSLILESASTNQTSMYLCASSLSGTGTSYEQYFGPGTRLTVT.

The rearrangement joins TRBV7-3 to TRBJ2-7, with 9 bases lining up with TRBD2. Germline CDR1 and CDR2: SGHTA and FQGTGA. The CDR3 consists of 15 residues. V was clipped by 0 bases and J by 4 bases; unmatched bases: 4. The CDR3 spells CASSLTAGGGYEQYF. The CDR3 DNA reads TGTGCCAGCAGCTTAACGGCGGGAGGGGGGTACGAGCAGTACTTC. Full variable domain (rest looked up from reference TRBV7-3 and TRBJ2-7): GAGVSQTPSNKVTEKGKYVELRCDPISGHTALYWYRQSLGQGPEFLIYFQGTGAADDSGLPNDRFFAVRPEGSVSTLKIQRTERGDSAVYLCASSLTAGGGYEQYFGPGTRLTVT.

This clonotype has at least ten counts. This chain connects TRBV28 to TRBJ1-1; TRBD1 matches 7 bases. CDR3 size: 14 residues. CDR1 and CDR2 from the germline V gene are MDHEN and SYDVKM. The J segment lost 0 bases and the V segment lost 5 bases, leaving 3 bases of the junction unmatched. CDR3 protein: CASSLGTVNTEAFF. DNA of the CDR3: TGTGCCAGCAGTCTCGGGACAGTGAACACTGAAGCTTTCTTT.

The DNA for the CDR3 is TGTGCCAGCAGTTTACTCCAGGGACGCTACGAGCAGTACTTC. Protein product: CASSLLQGRYEQYF. The V gene is TRBV28, the J gene TRBJ2-7; D assignment may be TRBD1 or TRBD2 (5 bases each). With 2 bases removed from V and 3 bases from J, the gap between germline ends came to 11 bases. The CDR3 has 14 residues. CDR1 MDHEN and CDR2 SYDVKM come from the germline V gene.

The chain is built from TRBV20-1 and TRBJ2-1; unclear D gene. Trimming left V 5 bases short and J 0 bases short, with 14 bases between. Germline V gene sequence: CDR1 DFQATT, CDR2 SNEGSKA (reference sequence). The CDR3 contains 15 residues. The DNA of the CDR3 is TGCAGTGCTTCAACATTACAGCCCTCCTACAATGAGCAGTTCTTC. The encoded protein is CSASTLQPSYNEQFF.

CDR3 in amino acids: CASHLGLAGADTQYF. The CDR3 DNA reads TGTGCCAGCCACCTCGGACTAGCGGGAGCAGATACGCAGTATTTT. The rearrangement links TRBV28 to TRBJ2-3; TRBD2 agrees at 13 bases. The junction had 6 bases not matched to a gene; V was cut back by 8 bases and J by 4 bases. The germline V gene has CDR1 MDHEN and CDR2 SYDVKM. The CDR3 is 15 amino acids.

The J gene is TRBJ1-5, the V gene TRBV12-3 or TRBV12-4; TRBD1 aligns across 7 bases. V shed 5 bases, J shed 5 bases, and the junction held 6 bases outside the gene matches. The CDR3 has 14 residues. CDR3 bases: TGTGCCAGCAGTCCTGGGACAGCTTATCAGCCCCAGCATTTT. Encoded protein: CASSPGTAYQPQHF.